This TCR beta chain is drawn from a study of CD8+CD57+ T cells in acquired aplastic anemia. Study as a whole: Sorting CD4+ and CD8+ cells gave DNA averaging about 3.3 ug. Whole-study results and caveats: In common between the patients and the controls were around 29 CD8+ CDR3 sequences.

Sequencing was done on patients that had shown CD8+CD57+ cell expansion by flow cytometry. The germline gives CDR1 SQVTM, CDR2 ANQGSEA. With 4 bases clipped from V and 2 bases from J, the junction kept 5 bases outside the gene matches. CDR3 length equals 13 residues. The study profiled TCR beta VDJ and CDR3 using genomic DNA as template. TCRdb re-called the reads through MiXCR, storing one row per CDR3 protein. Among approximately 150,000 distinct CDR3 sequences listed, around half were seen once. As regards this clonotype: Its antigen is not identified.

The TCR originated in a human donor with aplastic anemia. The sequenced material came from sorted CD4+, CD8+, or CD8+CD57+ T cells (not recorded which) from PBMCs. The chain uses TRBV29-1 and TRBJ2-7; 7 nucleotides line up with TRBD1. The CDR3 here is CSVVSGTAYEQYF. CDR3 sequence (DNA): TGCAGCGTTGTCTCCGGGACAGCCTACGAGCAGTACTTC.